The entry below describes one T cell receptor beta chain. Its antigen is undetermined. CDR3 length: 14 residues. After removal of 4 bases from V and 4 bases from J, the junction contained 5 bases not matched to a gene. The germline V gene encodes CDR1 SGHRS and CDR2 YFSETQ. As the sequencing template, cDNA was produced by extracting RNA and reverse transcribing it. Method: immunoSEQ multiplex PCR; TCRdb's copy keeps in-frame clones and lacks some. This sample has over 150,000 clones, with about 60% found just once. This sample is drawn from a study of CD8+ T cells in alopecia areata. Study findings and constraints: Tofacitinib did not eliminate many expanded lesional clones from scalp or blood.

The treatment is: oral pan-JAK inhibitor, 5-10 mg twice daily. The material was CD4+ T cells sorted from blood, obtained at week 4, from a patient treated with tofacitinib. This chain connects TRBV5-1 to TRBJ2-3; 8 nucleotides agree with TRBD1. This clonotype originated in a human donor with alopecia areata. CDR3 bases: TGCGCCAGCAGCCTAGGACAGGGCTCAGATACGCAGTATTTT. Its translation is CASSLGQGSDTQYF. The variable domain in full, with the rest retrieved from reference TRBV5-1 and TRBJ2-3, is KAGVTQTPRYLIKTRGQQVTLSCSPISGHRSVSWYQQTPGQGLQFLFEYFSETQRNKGNFPGRFSGRQFSNSRSEMNVSTLELGDSALYLCASSLGQGSDTQYFGPGTRLTVL.